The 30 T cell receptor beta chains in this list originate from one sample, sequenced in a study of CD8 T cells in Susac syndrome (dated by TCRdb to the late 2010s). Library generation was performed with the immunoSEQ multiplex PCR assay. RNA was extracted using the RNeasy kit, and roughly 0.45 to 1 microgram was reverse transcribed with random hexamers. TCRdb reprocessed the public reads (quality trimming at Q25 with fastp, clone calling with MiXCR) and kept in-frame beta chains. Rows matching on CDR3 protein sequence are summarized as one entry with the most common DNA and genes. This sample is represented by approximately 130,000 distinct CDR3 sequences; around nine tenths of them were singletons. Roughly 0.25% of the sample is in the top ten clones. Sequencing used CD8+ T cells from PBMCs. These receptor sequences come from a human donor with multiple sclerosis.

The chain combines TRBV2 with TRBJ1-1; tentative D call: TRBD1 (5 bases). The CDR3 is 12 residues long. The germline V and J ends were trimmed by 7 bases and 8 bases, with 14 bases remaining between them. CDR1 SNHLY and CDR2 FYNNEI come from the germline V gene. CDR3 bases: TGTGCCAGCAATAGAAGGGGTCCAGAAGCTTTCTTT. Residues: CASNRRGPEAFF.

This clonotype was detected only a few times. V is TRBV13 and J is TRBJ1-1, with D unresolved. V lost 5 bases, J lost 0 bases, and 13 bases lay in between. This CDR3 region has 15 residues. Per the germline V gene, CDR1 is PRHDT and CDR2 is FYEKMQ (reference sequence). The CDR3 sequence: CASSPWTEMNTEAFF. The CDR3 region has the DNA TGTGCCAGCAGCCCCTGGACGGAAATGAACACTGAAGCTTTCTTT.

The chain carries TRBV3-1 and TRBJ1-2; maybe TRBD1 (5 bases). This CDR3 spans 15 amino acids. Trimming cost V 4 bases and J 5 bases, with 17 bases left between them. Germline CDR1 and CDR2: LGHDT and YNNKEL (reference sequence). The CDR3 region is CASSPPEGRAYGYTF. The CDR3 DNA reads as TGTGCCAGCAGCCCCCCGGAGGGCAGGGCTTATGGCTACACCTTC.

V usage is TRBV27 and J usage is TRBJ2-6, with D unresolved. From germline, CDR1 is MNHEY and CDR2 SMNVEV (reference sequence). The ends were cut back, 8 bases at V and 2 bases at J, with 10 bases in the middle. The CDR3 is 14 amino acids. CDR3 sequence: CASQFLPGANVLTF. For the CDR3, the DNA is TGTGCCAGCCAGTTCCTTCCTGGGGCCAACGTCCTGACTTTC.

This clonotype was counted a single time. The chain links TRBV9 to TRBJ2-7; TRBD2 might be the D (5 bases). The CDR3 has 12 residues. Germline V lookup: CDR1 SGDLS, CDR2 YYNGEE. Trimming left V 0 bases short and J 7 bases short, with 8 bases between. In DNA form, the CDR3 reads TGTGCCAGCAGCGTAGAACCGGGGGAGCAGTACTTC. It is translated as CASSVEPGEQYF.

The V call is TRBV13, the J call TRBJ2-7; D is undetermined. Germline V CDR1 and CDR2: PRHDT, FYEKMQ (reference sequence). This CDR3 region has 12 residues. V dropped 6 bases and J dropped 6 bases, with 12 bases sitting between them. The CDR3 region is CASRSPNREQYF. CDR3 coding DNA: TGTGCCAGCAGGTCCCCCAACCGCGAGCAGTACTTC.

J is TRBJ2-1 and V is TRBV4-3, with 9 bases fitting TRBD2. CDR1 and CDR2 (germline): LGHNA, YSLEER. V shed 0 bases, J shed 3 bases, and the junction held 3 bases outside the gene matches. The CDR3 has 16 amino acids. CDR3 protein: CASSQEGLAGYNEQFF. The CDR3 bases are TGCGCCAGCAGCCAAGAGGGACTAGCTGGCTACAATGAGCAGTTCTTC.

The CDR3 sequence is CASSQGSNTEAFF. The CDR3 DNA reads as TGTGCCAGCAGCCAGGGGTCCAACACTGAAGCTTTCTTT. The V gene is TRBV3-1, the J gene TRBJ1-1; D is unclear. CDR1 LGHDT and CDR2 YNNKEL come from the germline V gene (reference sequence). Trimming stripped 3 bases from V and 2 bases from J, with 7 bases between. This CDR3 is built from 13 residues. Using reference TRBV3-1 and TRBJ1-1 for the parts outside the CDR3, the full variable domain is DTAVSQTPKYLVTQMGNDKSIKCEQNLGHDTMYWYKQDSKKFLKIMFSYNNKELIINETVPNRFSPKSPDKAHLNLHINSLELGDSAVYFCASSQGSNTEAFFGQGTRLTVV.

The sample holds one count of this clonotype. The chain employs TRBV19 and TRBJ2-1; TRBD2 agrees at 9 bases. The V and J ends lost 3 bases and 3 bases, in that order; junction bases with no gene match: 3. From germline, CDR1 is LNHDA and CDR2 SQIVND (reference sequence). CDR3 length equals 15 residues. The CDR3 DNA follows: TGTGCCAGTAGTATCCTAGCGGGACACTACAATGAGCAGTTCTTC. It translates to CASSILAGHYNEQFF.

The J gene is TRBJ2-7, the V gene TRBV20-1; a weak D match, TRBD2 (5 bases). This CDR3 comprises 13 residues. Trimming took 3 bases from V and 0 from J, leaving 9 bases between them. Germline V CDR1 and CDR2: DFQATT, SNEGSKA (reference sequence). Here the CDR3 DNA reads TGCAGTGCTAGCGGGATTGACTCCTACGAGCAGTACTTC. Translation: CSASGIDSYEQYF.

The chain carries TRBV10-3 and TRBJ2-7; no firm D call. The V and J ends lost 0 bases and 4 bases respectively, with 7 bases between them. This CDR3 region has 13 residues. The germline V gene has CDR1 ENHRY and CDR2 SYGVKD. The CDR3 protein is CAISESTGYEQYF. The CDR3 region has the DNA TGTGCCATCAGTGAGTCGACTGGGTACGAGCAGTACTTC.

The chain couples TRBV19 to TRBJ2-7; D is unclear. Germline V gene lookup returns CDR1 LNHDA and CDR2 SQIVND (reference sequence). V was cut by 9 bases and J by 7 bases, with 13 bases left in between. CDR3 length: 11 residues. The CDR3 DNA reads TGTGCCAGACCGTTCGGCGTAGAGCAGTACTTC. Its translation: CARPFGVEQYF.

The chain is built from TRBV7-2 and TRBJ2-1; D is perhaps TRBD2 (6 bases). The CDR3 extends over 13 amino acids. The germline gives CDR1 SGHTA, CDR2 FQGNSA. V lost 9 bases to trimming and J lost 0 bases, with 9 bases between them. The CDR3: CARAGYSYNEQFF. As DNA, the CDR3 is TGTGCCAGGGCGGGATACTCCTACAATGAGCAGTTCTTC. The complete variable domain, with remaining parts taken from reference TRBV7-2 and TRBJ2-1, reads GAGVSQSPSNKVTEKGKDVELRCDPISGHTALYWYRQSLGQGLEFLIYFQGNSAPDKSGLPSDRFSAERTGGSVSTLTIQRTQQEDSAVYLCARAGYSYNEQFFGPGTRLTVL.

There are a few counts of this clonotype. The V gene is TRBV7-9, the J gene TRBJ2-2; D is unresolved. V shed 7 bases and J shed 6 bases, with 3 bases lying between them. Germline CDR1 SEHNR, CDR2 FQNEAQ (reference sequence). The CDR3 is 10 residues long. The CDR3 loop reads CASTAGELFF. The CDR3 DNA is TGTGCCAGCACCGCCGGGGAGCTGTTTTTT.

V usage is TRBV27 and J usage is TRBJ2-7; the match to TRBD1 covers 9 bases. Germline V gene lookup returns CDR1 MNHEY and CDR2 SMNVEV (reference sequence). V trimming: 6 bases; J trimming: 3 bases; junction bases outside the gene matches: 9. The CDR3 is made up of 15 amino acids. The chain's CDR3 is CASRSGTGRLYEQYF. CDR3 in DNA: TGTGCCAGCAGGTCGGGGACAGGGAGACTCTACGAGCAGTACTTC.

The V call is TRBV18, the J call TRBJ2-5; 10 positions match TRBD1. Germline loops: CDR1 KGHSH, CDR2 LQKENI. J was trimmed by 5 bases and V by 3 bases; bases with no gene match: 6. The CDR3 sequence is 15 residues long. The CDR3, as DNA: TGTGCCAGCTCACCGGGAGGGACAGGGGCGGAGACCCAGTACTTC. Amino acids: CASSPGGTGAETQYF.

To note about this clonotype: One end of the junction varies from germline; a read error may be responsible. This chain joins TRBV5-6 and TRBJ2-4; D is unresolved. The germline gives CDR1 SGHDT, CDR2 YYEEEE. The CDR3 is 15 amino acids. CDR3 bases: TGTGCCAGCAGCTTAATATCAGGCCCCAAAAACTTTCAGTACTTC. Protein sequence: CASSLISGPKNFQYF.

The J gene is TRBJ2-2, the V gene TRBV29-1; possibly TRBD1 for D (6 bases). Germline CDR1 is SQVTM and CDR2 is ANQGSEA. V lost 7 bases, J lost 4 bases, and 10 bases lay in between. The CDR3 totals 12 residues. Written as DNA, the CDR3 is TGCAGCGGACAGGAATTCACCGGGGAGCTGTTTTTT. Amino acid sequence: CSGQEFTGELFF.

The CDR3 spells CATSTGTSGRGTDTQYF. CDR3 bases: TGTGCCACCAGCACCGGGACTAGCGGGAGGGGCACAGATACGCAGTATTTT. The V gene is TRBV15, the J gene TRBJ2-3, with 16 bases lining up with TRBD2. Germline trimming cut 4 bases from V and 1 base from J; bases unmatched to any gene: 2. This CDR3 has 17 amino acids. Germline CDR1 LNHNV, CDR2 YYDKDF (reference sequence).

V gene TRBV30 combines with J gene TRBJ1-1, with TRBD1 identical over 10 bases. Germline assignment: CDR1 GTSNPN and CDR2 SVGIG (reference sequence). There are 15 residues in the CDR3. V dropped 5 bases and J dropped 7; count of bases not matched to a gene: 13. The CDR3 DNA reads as TGTGCCTGGCGCCGGGGACAGGGGCTGTTCGGTGAAGCTTTCTTT. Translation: CAWRRGQGLFGEAFF. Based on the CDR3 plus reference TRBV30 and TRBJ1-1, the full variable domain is SQTIHQWPATLVQPVGSPLSLECTVEGTSNPNLYWYRQAAGRGLQLLFYSVGIGQISSEVPQNLSASRPQDRQFILSSKKLLLSDSGFYLCAWRRGQGLFGEAFFGQGTRLTVV.

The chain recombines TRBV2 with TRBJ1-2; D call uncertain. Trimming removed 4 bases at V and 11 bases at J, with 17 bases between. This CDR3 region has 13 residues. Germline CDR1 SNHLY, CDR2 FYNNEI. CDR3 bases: TGTGCCAGCAGTGTAAGATGGTCGGGAGCTTACACCTTC. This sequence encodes CASSVRWSGAYTF.

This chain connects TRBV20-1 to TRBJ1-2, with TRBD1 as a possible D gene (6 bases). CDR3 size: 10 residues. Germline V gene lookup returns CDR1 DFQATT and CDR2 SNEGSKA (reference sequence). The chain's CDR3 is CRANRDGYTF. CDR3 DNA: TGCAGAGCCAACAGGGATGGCTACACCTTC.

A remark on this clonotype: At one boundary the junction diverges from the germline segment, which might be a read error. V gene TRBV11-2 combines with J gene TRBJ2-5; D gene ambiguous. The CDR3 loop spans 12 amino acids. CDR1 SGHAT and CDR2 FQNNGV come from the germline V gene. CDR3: CASSQYHETQYF. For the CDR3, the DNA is TGTGCCAGCAGCCAGTACCATGAGACCCAGTACTTC.

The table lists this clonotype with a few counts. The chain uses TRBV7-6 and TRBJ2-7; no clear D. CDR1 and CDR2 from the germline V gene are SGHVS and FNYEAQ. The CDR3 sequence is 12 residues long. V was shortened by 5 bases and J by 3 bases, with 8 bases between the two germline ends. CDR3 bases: TGTGCCAGCAGCCCCTCCAACTACGAGCAGTACTTC. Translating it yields CASSPSNYEQYF.

The CDR3 loop reads CSAREEKTGITDTQYF. CDR3 DNA: TGCAGTGCTAGAGAGGAAAAGACAGGGATTACAGATACGCAGTATTTT. This chain links TRBV20-1 with TRBJ2-3; 7 positions match TRBD1. The CDR3 covers 16 residues. CDR1 is DFQATT and CDR2 is SNEGSKA in the germline V gene (reference sequence). The V gene end was trimmed by 0 bases and the J gene end by 3 bases; junction bases not matched to a gene: 9.

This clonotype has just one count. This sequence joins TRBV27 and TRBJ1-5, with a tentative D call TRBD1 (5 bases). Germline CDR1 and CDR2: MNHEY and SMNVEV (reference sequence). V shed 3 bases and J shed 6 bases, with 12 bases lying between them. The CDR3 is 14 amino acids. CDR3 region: CASSLRGTSQPQHF. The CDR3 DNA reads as TGTGCCAGCAGTTTGAGGGGCACGAGTCAGCCCCAGCATTTT.

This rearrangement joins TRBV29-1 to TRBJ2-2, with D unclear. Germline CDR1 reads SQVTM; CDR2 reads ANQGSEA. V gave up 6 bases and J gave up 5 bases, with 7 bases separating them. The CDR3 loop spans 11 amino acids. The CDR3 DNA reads TGCAGCGTCCCTGGGACCGGGGAGCTGTTTTTT. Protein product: CSVPGTGELFF.

The CDR3 nucleotides are TGTGCCAGCAGCTTAGAGGGCCCCTCGGGAGAGGGCCACGAGCAGTACTTC. This encodes CASSLEGPSGEGHEQYF. The chain employs TRBV7-2 and TRBJ2-7; D possibly corresponds to TRBD2 (6 bases). V lost 1 base and J 5 bases, leaving 21 bases between the germline ends. Germline CDR1 reads SGHTA; CDR2 reads FQGNSA. The CDR3 is 17 residues long. Looking up the rest from reference TRBV7-2 and TRBJ2-7 gives the full variable domain: GAGVSQSPSNKVTEKGKDVELRCDPISGHTALYWYRQSLGQGLEFLIYFQGNSAPDKSGLPSDRFSAERTGGSVSTLTIQRTQQEDSAVYLCASSLEGPSGEGHEQYFGPGTRLTVT.

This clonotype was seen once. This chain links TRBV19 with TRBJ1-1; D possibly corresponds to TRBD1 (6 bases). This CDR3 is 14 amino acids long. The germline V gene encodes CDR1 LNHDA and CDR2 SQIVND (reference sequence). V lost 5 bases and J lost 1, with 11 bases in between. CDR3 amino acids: CASSVIQGNTEAFF. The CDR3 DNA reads TGTGCCAGTAGTGTAATACAGGGGAACACTGAAGCTTTCTTT.

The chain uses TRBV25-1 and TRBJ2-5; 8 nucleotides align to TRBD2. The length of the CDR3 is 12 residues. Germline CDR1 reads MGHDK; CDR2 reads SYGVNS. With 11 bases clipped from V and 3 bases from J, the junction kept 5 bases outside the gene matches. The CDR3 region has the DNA TGTGCCGTGACTAGCGCCGAAGAGACCCAGTACTTC. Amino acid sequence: CAVTSAEETQYF.